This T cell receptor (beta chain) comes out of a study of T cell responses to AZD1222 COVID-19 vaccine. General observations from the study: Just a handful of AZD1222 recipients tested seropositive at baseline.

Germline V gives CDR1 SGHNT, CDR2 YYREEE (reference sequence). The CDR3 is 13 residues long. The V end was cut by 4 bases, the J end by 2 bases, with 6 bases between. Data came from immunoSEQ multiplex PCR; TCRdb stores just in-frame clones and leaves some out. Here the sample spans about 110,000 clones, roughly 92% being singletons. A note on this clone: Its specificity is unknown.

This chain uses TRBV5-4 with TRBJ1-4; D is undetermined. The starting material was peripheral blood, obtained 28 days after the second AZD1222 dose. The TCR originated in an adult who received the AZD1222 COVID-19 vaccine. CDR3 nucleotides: TGTGCCAGCAGCCCTACTACTAATGAAAAACTGTTTTTT. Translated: CASSPTTNEKLFF.